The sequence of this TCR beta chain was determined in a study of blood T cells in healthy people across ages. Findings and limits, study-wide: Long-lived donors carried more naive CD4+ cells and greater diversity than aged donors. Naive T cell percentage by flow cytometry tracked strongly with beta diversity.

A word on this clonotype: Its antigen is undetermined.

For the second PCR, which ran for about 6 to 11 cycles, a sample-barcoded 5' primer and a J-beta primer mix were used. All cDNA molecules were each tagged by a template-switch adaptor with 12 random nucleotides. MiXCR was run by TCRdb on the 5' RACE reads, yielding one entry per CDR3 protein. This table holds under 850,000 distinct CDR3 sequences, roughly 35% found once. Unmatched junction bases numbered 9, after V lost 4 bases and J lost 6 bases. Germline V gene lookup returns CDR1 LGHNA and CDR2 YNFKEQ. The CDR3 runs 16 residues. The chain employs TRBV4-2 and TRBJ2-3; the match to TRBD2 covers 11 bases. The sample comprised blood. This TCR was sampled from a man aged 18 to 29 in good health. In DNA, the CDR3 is TGTGCCAGCAGCCTTATAGCGGGGGGGGCAGGGGATACGCAGTATTTT. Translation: CASSLIAGGAGDTQYF.